This note documents a single T cell receptor beta chain sequence. CDR1 MNHEY and CDR2 SVGAGI come from the germline V gene. This CDR3 comprises 16 residues. The V gene lost 0 bases and the J gene lost 4 bases, with 13 bases spanning the gap. This sample was included in a study of blood T cell repertoires in COVID-19. Before being deemed recovered, Cohort 3 donors had two negative PCRs, clearance, or symptom resolution. Sequencing was performed with immunoSEQ multiplex PCR; in TCRdb, only in-frame clones are kept and a portion is missing. The repertoire holds about 320,000 clones, with roughly nine tenths as singletons.

V usage is TRBV6-5 and J usage is TRBJ1-3; unclear D gene. The specimen was PBMCs or T cells enriched from blood (not recorded which). The clonotype originates from a man in his sixties who had recovered from COVID-19. CDR3 nucleotide sequence: TGTGCCAGCAGTTACTCGATGGGAGTAACCGGAAACACCATATATTTT. It yields the protein CASSYSMGVTGNTIYF.